Presented here are 10 T cell receptor beta chains from one specimen sequenced in a study of vaccination effects on CD4 cells after COVID-19. Sequenced by immunoSEQ multiplex PCR; TCRdb stores in-frame clones only, minus some. The sample contains about 22,000 clones, around 80% of which appear only once. The antigens these receptors bind are not known. Ahead of sequencing, the ViraFEST assay grew antigen-specific CD4+ T cells using viral peptide pools. The culture ran for 10 days, and then CD4+ T cells were isolated. Recipients of the vaccine had no prior SARS-CoV-2 infection and negative nucleocapsid antibodies. The specimen was CD4+ T cells from PBMCs cultured with HCoV-NL63 spike peptides, collected before COVID-19 vaccination. The receptors derive from a human donor who received a COVID-19 vaccine.

In this sample, this clone turned up a few times. This chain links TRBV7-9 with TRBJ2-3; 11 bases match TRBD2. The CDR3 extends over 15 amino acids. CDR1 is SEHNR and CDR2 is FQNEAQ in the germline V gene (reference sequence). V trimming: 4 bases; J trimming: 2 bases; junction bases outside the gene matches: 2. As DNA, the CDR3 is TGTGCCAGCAGCTCGGGACTAGCGGACACAGATACGCAGTATTTT. Translated, it gives CASSSGLADTDTQYF. Looking up the rest from reference TRBV7-9 and TRBJ2-3 gives the full variable domain: DTGVSQNPRHKITKRGQNVTFRCDPISEHNRLYWYRQTLGQGPEFLTYFQNEAQLEKSRLLSDRFSAERPKGSFSTLEIQRTEQGDSAMYLCASSSGLADTDTQYFGPGTRLTVL.

This clone was recorded once. The chain has TRBV2 and TRBJ1-2; D is possibly TRBD1 (6 bases). The germline V gene has CDR1 SNHLY and CDR2 FYNNEI. This CDR3 is built from 13 residues. The V gene lost 3 bases and the J gene lost 2 bases, with 7 bases spanning the gap. This CDR3 reads CASSEQGNYGYTF. CDR3 nucleotide sequence: TGTGCCAGCAGTGAGCAGGGGAACTATGGCTACACCTTC.

For this clone: An end of the junction does not agree with germline; a read error may underlie this. The rearrangement uses TRBV7-9 and TRBJ1-6; tentative D call: TRBD1 (5 bases). The germline CDR1 and CDR2 sequences are SEHNR and FQNEAQ (reference sequence). The CDR3 sequence is 13 residues long. The CDR3 is CASSPRGGSSLHF. CDR3 DNA sequence: TGTGCCAGCAGCCCGCGGGGGGGTTCATCCCTCCACTTT.

The chain recombines TRBV6-1 with TRBJ1-5; D is undetermined. Trimming took off 1 base at V and 5 bases at J, with 12 bases between the two ends. Germline V gene data show CDR1 as MNHNS and CDR2 as SASEGT. This CDR3 region has 15 residues. The CDR3 spells CASSEGPGLHQPQHF. In nucleotides, the CDR3 is TGTGCCAGCAGTGAAGGTCCGGGTTTACATCAGCCCCAGCATTTT.

The chain uses TRBV2 and TRBJ2-2; D is ambiguous. This CDR3 is built from 14 residues. CDR1 and CDR2 (germline): SNHLY, FYNNEI. The V end lost 8 bases, the J end lost 2 bases, and 12 bases lay between the germline ends. CDR3 in amino acids: CASRVQPNTGELFF. The CDR3 nucleotides are TGTGCCAGCCGGGTACAGCCCAACACCGGGGAGCTGTTTTTT.

The rearrangement joins TRBV19 to TRBJ1-1; D is uncertain. The germline CDR1 and CDR2 sequences are LNHDA and SQIVND (reference sequence). Trimming pared 3 bases from V and 0 bases from J, leaving 11 bases between. CDR3 size: 15 residues. This chain's CDR3 is CASSIRTGMNTEAFF. The CDR3 DNA reads as TGTGCCAGTAGTATCCGGACGGGGATGAACACTGAAGCTTTCTTT. Full variable domain (outside the CDR3, taken from reference TRBV19 and TRBJ1-1): DGGITQSPKYLFRKEGQNVTLSCEQNLNHDAMYWYRQDPGQGLRLIYYSQIVNDFQKGDIAEGYSVSREKKESFPLTVTSAQKNPTAFYLCASSIRTGMNTEAFFGQGTRLTVV.

The chain uses TRBV5-4 and TRBJ2-3; D not certain. The CDR3 is 13 residues long. The germline V gene encodes CDR1 SGHNT and CDR2 YYREEE (reference sequence). The ends were cut back, 6 bases at V and 3 bases at J, with 11 bases in the middle. In nucleotides, the CDR3 is TGTGCCAGCACCCCTTCCTTTACAGATACGCAGTATTTT. It translates to CASTPSFTDTQYF.

The CDR3 DNA sequence: TGTGCCAGCAGACGGGACCTCAGAATGTATTTT. Translating gives CASRRDLRMYF. The chain has TRBV28 and TRBJ2-3, with D perhaps assigned TRBD1 or TRBD2 (5 bases each). V was shortened by 6 bases and J by 14 bases, with 15 bases between the two germline ends. The CDR3 has 11 amino acids. Germline lookup yields CDR1 MDHEN and CDR2 SYDVKM.

This clone was recorded only once. The chain employs TRBV7-3 and TRBJ2-6; D may match TRBD1 or TRBD2 (6 bases each). The CDR3 runs to 16 residues. V lost 3 bases and J lost 4, with 13 bases in between. Germline CDR1 reads SGHTA; CDR2 reads FQGTGA. The CDR3 reads CASSFSGAAGANVLTF. The CDR3 DNA is TGTGCCAGCAGCTTTTCGGGGGCTGCCGGGGCCAACGTCCTGACTTTC. The full variable domain, in which reference TRBV7-3 and TRBJ2-6 provide the parts outside the CDR3, is GAGVSQTPSNKVTEKGKYVELRCDPISGHTALYWYRQSLGQGPEFLIYFQGTGAADDSGLPNDRFFAVRPEGSVSTLKIQRTERGDSAVYLCASSFSGAAGANVLTFGAGSRLTVL.

This chain connects TRBV4-2 to TRBJ2-7, with 8 bases lining up with TRBD1. The CDR3 runs to 14 residues. The V gene end was trimmed by 2 bases and the J gene end by 6 bases; junction bases not matched to a gene: 6. Germline loops: CDR1 LGHNA, CDR2 YNFKEQ. The CDR3 loop reads CASSQRTGLGEQYF. The CDR3 DNA is TGTGCCAGCAGCCAACGGACAGGGCTCGGCGAGCAGTACTTC.